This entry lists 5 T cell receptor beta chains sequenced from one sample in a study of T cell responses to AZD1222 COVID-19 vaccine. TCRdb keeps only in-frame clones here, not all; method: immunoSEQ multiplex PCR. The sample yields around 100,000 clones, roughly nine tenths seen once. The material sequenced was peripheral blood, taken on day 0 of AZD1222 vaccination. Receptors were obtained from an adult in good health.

The CDR3 DNA reads as TGTGCCAGCAGCCCCGGGGTAAGGACCTCCTACGAGCAGTACTTC. Its protein is CASSPGVRTSYEQYF. The chain couples TRBV5-6 to TRBJ2-7; weak D call: TRBD2 (5 bases). CDR1 and CDR2 from the germline V gene are SGHDT and YYEEEE. Trimming removed 4 bases from V and 0 bases from J, with 14 bases in between. This CDR3 comprises 15 residues.

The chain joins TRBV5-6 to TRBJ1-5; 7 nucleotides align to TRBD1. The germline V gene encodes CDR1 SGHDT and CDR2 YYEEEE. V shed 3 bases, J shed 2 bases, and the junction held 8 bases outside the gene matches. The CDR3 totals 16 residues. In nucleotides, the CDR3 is TGTGCCAGCAGCTCAAGTAGGGGGCCTGGCAATCAGCCCCAGCATTTT. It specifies CASSSSRGPGNQPQHF.

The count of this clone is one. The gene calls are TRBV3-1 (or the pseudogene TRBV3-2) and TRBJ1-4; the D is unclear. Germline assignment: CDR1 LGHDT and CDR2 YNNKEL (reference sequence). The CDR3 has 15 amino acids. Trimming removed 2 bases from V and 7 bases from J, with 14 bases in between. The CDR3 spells CASSQTRHKGEKLFF. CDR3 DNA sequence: TGTGCCAGCAGCCAAACTCGGCACAAAGGTGAAAAACTGTTTTTT.

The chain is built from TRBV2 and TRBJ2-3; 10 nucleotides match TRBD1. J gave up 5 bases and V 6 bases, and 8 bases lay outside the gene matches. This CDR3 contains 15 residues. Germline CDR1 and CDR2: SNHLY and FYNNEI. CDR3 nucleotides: TGTGCCAGCAGCGTCGGGACAGGGGCTGAAGATACGCAGTATTTT. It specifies CASSVGTGAEDTQYF.

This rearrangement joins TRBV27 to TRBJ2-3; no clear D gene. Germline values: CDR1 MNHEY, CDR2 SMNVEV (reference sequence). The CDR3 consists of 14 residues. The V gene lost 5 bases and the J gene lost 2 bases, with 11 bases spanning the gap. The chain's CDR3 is CASSVFQYTDTQYF. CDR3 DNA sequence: TGTGCCAGCAGTGTCTTCCAGTACACAGATACGCAGTATTTT.